This T cell receptor (beta chain) was sequenced for a study of cytomegalovirus exposure and HLA in healthy donors. PCR was performed using 60 Vbeta and 13 Jbeta primers. Profiled with immunoSEQ multiplex PCR; TCRdb holds only in-frame clones, not every one. This table holds 80,000 to 100,000 clones, 55% to 85% found once. The CDR3 runs 12 residues. V was shortened by 5 bases and J by 4 bases, with 9 bases between the two germline ends. CDR1 and CDR2 from the germline V gene are SGHTA and FQGTGA. Material: PBMCs. This receptor was identified in a woman aged 18-29 years in good health and CMV-seropositive. This chain joins TRBV7-3 and TRBJ2-7; no definite D call. CDR3 protein: CASSPFGYEQYF. CDR3 nucleotide sequence: TGTGCCAGCAGCCCCTTCGGGTACGAGCAGTACTTC. The full variable domain, completed using reference TRBV7-3 and TRBJ2-7, is GAGVSQTPSNKVTEKGKYVELRCDPISGHTALYWYRQSLGQGPEFLIYFQGTGAADDSGLPNDRFFAVRPEGSVSTLKIQRTERGDSAVYLCASSPFGYEQYFGPGTRLTVT.